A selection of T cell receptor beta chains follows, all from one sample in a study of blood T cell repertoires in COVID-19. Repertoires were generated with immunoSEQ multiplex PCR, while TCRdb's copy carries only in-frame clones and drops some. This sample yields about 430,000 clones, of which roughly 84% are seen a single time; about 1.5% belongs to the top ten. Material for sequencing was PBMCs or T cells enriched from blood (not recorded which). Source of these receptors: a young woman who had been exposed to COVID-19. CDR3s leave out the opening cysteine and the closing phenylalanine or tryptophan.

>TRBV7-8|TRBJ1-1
ASSYSGSLNTEAF
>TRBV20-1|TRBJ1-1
SAPTGPEAF
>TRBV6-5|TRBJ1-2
ASSYRRSPYGYT
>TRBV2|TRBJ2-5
ASRPDQETQY
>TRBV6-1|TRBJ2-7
ASSEEWGGASYEQY
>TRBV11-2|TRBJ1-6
ASSLGQGYRSPLH
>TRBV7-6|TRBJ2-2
ASSPSVANTGELF
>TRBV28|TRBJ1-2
ASIGQGGNGYT
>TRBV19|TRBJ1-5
ASSIPRGGGDQPQH
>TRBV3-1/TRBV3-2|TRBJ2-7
ASSQQGTVYEQY
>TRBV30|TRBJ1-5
AWSEGTGGNQPQH
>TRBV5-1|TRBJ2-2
ASVLLPAGTSGRYDTGELF
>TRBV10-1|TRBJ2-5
ASSESYLTSGKETQY
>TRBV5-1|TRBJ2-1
ASSRGDGQF
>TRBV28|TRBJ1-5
ASSIPRTGKGQPQH
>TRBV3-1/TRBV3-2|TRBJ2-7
ASSHRGGYEQY
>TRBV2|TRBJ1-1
ASSEVGRVTTEAF
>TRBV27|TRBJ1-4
ASSRTQGTNEKLF
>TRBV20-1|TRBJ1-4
SAVNNEKLF
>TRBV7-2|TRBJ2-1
ASSSQGADEQF
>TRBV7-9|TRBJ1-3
ASSLSPGGLSSGNTIY
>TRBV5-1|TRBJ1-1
ASSQDSLNTEAF
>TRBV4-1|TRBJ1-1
ASSPQMNTEAF
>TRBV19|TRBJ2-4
ASSMTLAGGLAKNIQY
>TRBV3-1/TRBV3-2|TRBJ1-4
ASSPDRANEKLF
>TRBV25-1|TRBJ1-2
ASSEFGSTGDGYT
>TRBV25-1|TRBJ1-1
ASRTIGSHTEAF
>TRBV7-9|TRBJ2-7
ASSLDAGNEQY
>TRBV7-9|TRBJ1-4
ASSPPDRGANEKLF